This record concerns one TCR beta chain sequence. Germline-derived CDR1 and CDR2 are LGHNT and FRNRAP. Trimming took off 5 bases at V and 4 bases at J, with 12 bases between the two ends. This CDR3 region has 14 residues. The sample comes from a study of shared clonotypes between healthy human individuals. Overall study: Researchers assigned three CD4 naive, three CD4 memory, two CD8 naive and one CD8 memory plate to each donor.

TCRdb keeps only in-frame clones here, not all; method: immunoSEQ multiplex PCR. The data contain about 1 million clones, about 75% of them singletons. What was sequenced was memory CD4+ T cells sorted from blood. Described subset: CD45RA-negative fraction. The TCR was taken from a man between 18 and 35 years old in good health. This chain connects TRBV12-5 to TRBJ1-5; unclear D gene. DNA for the CDR3: TGTGCTAGTGGTGGACCGACACCAAATCAGCCCCAGCATTTT. This encodes CASGGPTPNQPQHF.